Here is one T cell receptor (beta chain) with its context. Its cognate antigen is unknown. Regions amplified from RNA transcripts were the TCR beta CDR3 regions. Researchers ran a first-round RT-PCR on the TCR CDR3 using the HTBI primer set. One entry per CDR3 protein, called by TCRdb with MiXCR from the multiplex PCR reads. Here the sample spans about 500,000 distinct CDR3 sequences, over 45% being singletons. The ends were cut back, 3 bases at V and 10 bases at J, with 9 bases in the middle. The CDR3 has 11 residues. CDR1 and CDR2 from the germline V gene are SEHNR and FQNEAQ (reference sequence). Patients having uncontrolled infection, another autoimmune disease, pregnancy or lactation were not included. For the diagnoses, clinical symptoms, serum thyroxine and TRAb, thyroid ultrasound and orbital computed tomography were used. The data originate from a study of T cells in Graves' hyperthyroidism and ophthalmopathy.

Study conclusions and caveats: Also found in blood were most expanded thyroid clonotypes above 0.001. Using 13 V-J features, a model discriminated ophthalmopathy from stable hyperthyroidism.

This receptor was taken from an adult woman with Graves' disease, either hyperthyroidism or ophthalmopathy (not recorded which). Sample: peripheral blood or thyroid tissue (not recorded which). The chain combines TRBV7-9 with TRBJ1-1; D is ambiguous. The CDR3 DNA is TGTGCCAGCAGCTTCGGAACTCGAGCTTTCTTT. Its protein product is CASSFGTRAFF.